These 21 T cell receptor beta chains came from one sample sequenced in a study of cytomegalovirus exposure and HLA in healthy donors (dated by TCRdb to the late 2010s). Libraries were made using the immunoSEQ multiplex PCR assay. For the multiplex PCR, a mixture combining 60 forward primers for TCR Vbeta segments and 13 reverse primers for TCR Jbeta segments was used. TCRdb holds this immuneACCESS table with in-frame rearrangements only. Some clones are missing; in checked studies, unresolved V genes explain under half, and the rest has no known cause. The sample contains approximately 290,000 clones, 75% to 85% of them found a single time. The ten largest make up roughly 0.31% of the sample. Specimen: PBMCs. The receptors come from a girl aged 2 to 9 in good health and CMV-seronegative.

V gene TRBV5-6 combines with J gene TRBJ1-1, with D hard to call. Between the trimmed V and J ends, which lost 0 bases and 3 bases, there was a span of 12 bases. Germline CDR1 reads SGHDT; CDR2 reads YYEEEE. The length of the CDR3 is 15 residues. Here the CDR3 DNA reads TGTGCCAGCAGCTTGGGGGAGGGCTGGGACACTGAAGCTTTCTTT. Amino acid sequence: CASSLGEGWDTEAFF.

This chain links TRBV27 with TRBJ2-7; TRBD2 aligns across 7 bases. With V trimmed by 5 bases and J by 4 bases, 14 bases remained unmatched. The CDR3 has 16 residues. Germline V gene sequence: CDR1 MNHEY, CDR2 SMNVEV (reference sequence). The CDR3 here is CASSILGEGGGYEQYF. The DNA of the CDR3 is TGTGCCAGCAGTATACTAGGGGAGGGTGGAGGGTACGAGCAGTACTTC.

For the CDR3, the DNA is TGTGCCAGCAGCTTAGTGAGGACGAGCGGGAGTGCAAAGACCCAGTACTTC. This translates into CASSLVRTSGSAKTQYF. The chain recombines TRBV11-2 with TRBJ2-5; 8 bases align to TRBD2. V lost 1 base to trimming and J lost 6 bases; unmatched junction nucleotides: 13. Germline assignment: CDR1 SGHAT and CDR2 FQNNGV. The CDR3 contains 17 residues. Supplemented by reference TRBV11-2 and TRBJ2-5, the full variable domain reads EAGVAQSPRYKIIEKRQSVAFWCNPISGHATLYWYQQILGQGPKLLIQFQNNGVVDDSQLPKDRFSAERLKGVDSTLKIQPAKLEDSAVYLCASSLVRTSGSAKTQYFGPGTRLLVL.

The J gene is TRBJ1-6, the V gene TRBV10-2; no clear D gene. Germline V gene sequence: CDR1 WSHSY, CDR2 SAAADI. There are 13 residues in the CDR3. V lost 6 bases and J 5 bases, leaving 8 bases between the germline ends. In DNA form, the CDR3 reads TGCGCCAGCAGCTCCCAGAATAATTCACCCCTCCACTTT. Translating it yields CASSSQNNSPLHF.

CDR3 DNA sequence: TGTGCCAGCAGGGGACTAGCGGGGAGGACCGGGGAGCTGTTTTTT. Encoded protein: CASRGLAGRTGELFF. V and J are TRBV2 and TRBJ2-2; 13 nucleotides line up with TRBD2. Trimming at V came to 6 bases and at J to 5 bases, leaving 3 bases not matched to a gene. Germline-derived CDR1 and CDR2 are SNHLY and FYNNEI. CDR3 length: 15 amino acids.

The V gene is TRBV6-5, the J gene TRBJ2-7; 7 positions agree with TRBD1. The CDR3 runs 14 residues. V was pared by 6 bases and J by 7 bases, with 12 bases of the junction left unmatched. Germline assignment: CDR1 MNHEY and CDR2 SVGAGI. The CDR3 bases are TGTGCCAGCAGCCTCAATTTACAGGGGTATGAGCAGTACTTC. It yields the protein CASSLNLQGYEQYF.

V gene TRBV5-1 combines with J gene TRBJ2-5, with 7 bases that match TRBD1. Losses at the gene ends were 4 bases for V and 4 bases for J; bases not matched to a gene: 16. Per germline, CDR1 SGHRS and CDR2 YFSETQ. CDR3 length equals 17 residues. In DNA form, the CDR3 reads TGCGCCAGCAGCCACATCAAAAGACAGGGTCGGGGAGAGACCCAGTACTTC. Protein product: CASSHIKRQGRGETQYF.

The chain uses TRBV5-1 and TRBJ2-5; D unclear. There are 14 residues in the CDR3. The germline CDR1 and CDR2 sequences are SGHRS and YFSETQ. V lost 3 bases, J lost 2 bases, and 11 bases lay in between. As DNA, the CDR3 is TGCGCCAGCAGCTCGCAAAGCTATCAAGAGACCCAGTACTTC. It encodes CASSSQSYQETQYF.

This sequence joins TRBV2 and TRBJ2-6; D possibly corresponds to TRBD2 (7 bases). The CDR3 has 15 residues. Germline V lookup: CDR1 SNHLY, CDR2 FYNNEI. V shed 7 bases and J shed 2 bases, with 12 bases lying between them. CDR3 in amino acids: CASKGGLTGANVLTF. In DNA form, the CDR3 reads TGTGCCAGCAAGGGGGGACTAACTGGGGCCAACGTCCTGACTTTC.

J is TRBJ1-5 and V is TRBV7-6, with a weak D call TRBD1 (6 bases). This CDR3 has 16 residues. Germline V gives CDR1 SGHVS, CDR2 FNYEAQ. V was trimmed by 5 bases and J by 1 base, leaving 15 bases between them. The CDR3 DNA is TGTGCCAGCAGCCCGGAGGGGGGGATCAGCAATCAGCCCCAGCATTTT. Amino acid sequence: CASSPEGGISNQPQHF.

The CDR3: CASSSRTGSNYGYTF. CDR3 in DNA: TGTGCCAGCAGTTCCAGGACAGGGTCTAACTATGGCTACACCTTC. This chain links TRBV25-1 with TRBJ1-2; TRBD1 aligns across 8 bases. The V gene's germline CDR1 is MGHDK and CDR2 SYGVNS. The CDR3 is 15 residues long. Trimming at V came to 5 bases and at J to 0 bases, leaving 5 bases not matched to a gene.

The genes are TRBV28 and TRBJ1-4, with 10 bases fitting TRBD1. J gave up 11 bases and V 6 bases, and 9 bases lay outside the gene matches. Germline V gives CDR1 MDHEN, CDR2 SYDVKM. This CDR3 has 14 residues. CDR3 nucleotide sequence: TGTGCCAGCAGGGAGGGGACAGGGGTCGGGAAACTGTTTTTT. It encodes CASREGTGVGKLFF.

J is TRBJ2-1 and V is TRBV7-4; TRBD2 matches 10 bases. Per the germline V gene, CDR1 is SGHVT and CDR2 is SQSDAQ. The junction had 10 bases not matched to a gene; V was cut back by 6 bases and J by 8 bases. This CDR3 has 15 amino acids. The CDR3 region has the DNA TGTGCCAGCAGAATCCTAGCGGGAGTTTCCGATGAGCAGTTCTTC. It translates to CASRILAGVSDEQFF. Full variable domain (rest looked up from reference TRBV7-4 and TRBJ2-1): GAGVSQSPRYKVAKRGRDVALRCDSISGHVTLYWYRQTLGQGSEVLTYSQSDAQRDKSGRPSGRFSAERPERSVSTLKIQRTEQGDSAVYLCASRILAGVSDEQFFGPGTRLTVL.

The CDR3 DNA sequence: TGTGCCAGCAGCCCAACGAAGTCCGGGGTCTACGAGCAGTACTTC. Amino acid sequence: CASSPTKSGVYEQYF. The rearrangement joins TRBV7-2 to TRBJ2-7, with D tentatively TRBD2 (5 bases). The V and J ends lost 5 bases and 3 bases respectively, with 17 bases between them. This CDR3 is 15 amino acids long. The germline V gene has CDR1 SGHTA and CDR2 FQGNSA.

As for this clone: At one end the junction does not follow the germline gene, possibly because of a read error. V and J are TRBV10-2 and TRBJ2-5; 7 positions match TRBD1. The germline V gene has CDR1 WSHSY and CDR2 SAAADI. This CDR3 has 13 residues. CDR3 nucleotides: TGCGTCAGCAGTGAGTCCCCTCGACAGGGTTCGTACTTC. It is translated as CVSSESPRQGSYF.

The CDR3 bases are TGTGCCAGCAGGACTAGCAGCCAAGAGACCCAGTACTTC. It encodes CASRTSSQETQYF. The chain uses TRBV27 and TRBJ2-5; 7 nucleotides align to TRBD2. CDR1 and CDR2 (germline): MNHEY, SMNVEV (reference sequence). The CDR3 spans 13 residues. The trim removed 6 bases at V and 1 base at J, leaving 2 bases unmatched.

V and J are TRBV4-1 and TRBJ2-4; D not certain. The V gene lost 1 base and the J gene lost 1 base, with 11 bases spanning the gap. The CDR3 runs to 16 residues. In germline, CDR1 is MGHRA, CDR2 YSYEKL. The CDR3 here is CASSQGALGAKNIQYF. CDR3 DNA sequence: TGCGCCAGCAGCCAAGGGGCCCTTGGGGCCAAAAACATTCAGTACTTC.

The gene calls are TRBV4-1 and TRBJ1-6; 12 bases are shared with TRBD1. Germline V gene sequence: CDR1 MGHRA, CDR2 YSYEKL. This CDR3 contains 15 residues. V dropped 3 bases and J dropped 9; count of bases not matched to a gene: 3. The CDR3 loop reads CASSHRDRGLSPLHF. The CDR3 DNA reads TGCGCCAGCAGCCATCGGGACAGGGGGCTTTCACCCCTCCACTTT.

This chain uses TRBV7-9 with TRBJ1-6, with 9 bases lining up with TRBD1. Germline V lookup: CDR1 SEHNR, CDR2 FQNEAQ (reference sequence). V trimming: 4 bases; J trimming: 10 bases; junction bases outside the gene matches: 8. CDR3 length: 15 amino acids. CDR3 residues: CASSSGTGKSSPLHF. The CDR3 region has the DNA TGTGCCAGCAGCTCCGGGACAGGGAAGTCGTCACCCCTCCACTTT.

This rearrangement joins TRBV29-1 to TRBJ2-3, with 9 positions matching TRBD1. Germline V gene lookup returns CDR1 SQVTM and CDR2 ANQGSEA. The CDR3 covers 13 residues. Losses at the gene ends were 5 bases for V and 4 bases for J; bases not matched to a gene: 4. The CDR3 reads CSVHTGGSDTQYF. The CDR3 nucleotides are TGCAGCGTTCACACAGGGGGCTCAGATACGCAGTATTTT.

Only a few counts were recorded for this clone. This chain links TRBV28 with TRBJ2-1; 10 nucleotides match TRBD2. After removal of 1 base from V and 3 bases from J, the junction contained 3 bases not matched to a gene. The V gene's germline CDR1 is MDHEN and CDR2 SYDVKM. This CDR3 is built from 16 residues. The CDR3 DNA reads TGTGCCAGCAGTTTATCTAGCGGGAGTTTCTACAATGAGCAGTTCTTC. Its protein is CASSLSSGSFYNEQFF.